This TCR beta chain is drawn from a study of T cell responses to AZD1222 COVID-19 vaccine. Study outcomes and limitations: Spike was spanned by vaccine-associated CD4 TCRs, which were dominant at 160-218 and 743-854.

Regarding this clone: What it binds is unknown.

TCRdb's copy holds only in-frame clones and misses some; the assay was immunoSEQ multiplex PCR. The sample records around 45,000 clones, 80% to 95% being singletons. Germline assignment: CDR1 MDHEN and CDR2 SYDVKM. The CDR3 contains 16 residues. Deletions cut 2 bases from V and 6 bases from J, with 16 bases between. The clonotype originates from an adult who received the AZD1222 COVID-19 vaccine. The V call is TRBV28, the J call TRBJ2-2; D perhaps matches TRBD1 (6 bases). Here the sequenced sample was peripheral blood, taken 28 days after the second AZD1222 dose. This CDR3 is CASSLTTGARAGELFF. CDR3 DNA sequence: TGTGCCAGCAGTTTAACGACAGGCGCTAGGGCCGGGGAGCTGTTTTTT.